The 15 T cell receptor beta chains given below trace back to one sample, sequenced in a study of cytomegalovirus exposure and HLA in healthy donors. Amplification used 60 Vbeta primers and 13 Jbeta primers. TCRdb keeps only in-frame clones here, not all; method: immunoSEQ multiplex PCR. The data contain about 140,000 clones, over 60% of them singletons. Sequenced: PBMCs. The receptors here all came from a female donor in good health and CMV-seronegative.

CDR3 region: CASRAQGAPNEQFF. In nucleotides, the CDR3 is TGTGCCAGCAGGGCACAGGGGGCCCCCAATGAGCAGTTCTTC. The V call is TRBV27, the J call TRBJ2-1; 9 bases line up with TRBD1. This CDR3 has 14 amino acids. CDR1 is MNHEY, CDR2 SMNVEV, per germline (reference sequence). Trimming at V came to 6 bases and at J to 6 bases, leaving 6 bases not matched to a gene.

The table lists this clone with a few counts. The chain's CDR3 is CASSELAGAREKLFF. CDR3 nucleotides: TGTGCCAGCAGCGAGCTCGCGGGGGCTCGAGAAAAACTGTTTTTT. The chain carries TRBV28 and TRBJ1-4; D is perhaps TRBD1 (6 bases). CDR1 is MDHEN, CDR2 SYDVKM, per germline. Between the trimmed V and J ends, which lost 6 bases and 8 bases, there was a span of 19 bases. The CDR3 totals 15 residues.

The V call is TRBV6-1, the J call TRBJ2-7; 8 bases are shared with TRBD1. The CDR3 is 15 residues long. Germline loops: CDR1 MNHNS, CDR2 SASEGT. The trim removed 5 bases at V and 0 bases at J, leaving 6 bases unmatched. The CDR3 region has the DNA TGTGCCAGCAGTCCAGGGGGCAGGAACTCCTACGAGCAGTACTTC. Its protein is CASSPGGRNSYEQYF.

The chain carries TRBV13 and TRBJ1-1; TRBD1 aligns across 8 bases. Germline V gene data show CDR1 as PRHDT and CDR2 as FYEKMQ (reference sequence). The length of the CDR3 is 15 residues. V lost 1 base to trimming and J lost 2 bases; unmatched junction nucleotides: 3. The CDR3 DNA follows: TGTGCCAGCAGCTTAGAGGCAGGGGGCAACACTGAAGCTTTCTTT. Translating it yields CASSLEAGGNTEAFF.

V and J are TRBV7-2 and TRBJ1-1; 7 nucleotides match TRBD1. Trimming took 5 bases from V and 11 from J; bases not matched to a gene: 20. Germline V gene data show CDR1 as SGHTA and CDR2 as FQGNSA. The CDR3 spans 16 residues. Here the CDR3 DNA reads TGTGCCAGCAGCAAAAGACAGGGAGAGGCGCCCCAAGGGGCTTTCTTT. Encoded protein: CASSKRQGEAPQGAFF.

V and J are TRBV28 and TRBJ1-2, with TRBD1 as a possible D gene (5 bases). V lost 8 bases to trimming and J lost 6 bases, with 16 bases between them. The CDR3 spans 13 residues. Germline loops: CDR1 MDHEN, CDR2 SYDVKM. CDR3 sequence reads: CASAWGIVDGYTF. The CDR3 DNA reads TGTGCCAGCGCCTGGGGCATTGTGGATGGCTACACCTTC.

The V call is TRBV5-4, the J call TRBJ1-2; a weak D match, TRBD1 (5 bases). V was clipped by 2 bases and J by 8 bases, with 16 bases between them. Germline CDR1 is SGHNT and CDR2 is YYREEE (reference sequence). CDR3 size: 14 residues. CDR3 sequence (DNA): TGTGCCAGCAGCTTTTTCGGAGGGACTGGAGGCTACACCTTC. Encoded protein: CASSFFGGTGGYTF.

The rearrangement links TRBV28 to TRBJ2-5, with 10 bases matching TRBD2. This CDR3 spans 15 amino acids. Unmatched junction bases numbered 9, after V lost 6 bases and J lost 5 bases. Germline V CDR1 and CDR2: MDHEN, SYDVKM. CDR3 sequence reads: CASRQVAGGPETQYF. CDR3 nucleotide sequence: TGTGCCAGCAGACAAGTAGCGGGAGGCCCCGAGACCCAGTACTTC.

The chain employs TRBV6-5 and TRBJ2-1, with D possibly TRBD1 on 7 matching bases. Trimming stripped 4 bases from V and 7 bases from J, with 8 bases between. Germline-derived CDR1 and CDR2 are MNHEY and SVGAGI. This CDR3 contains 12 residues. The CDR3 DNA sequence: TGTGCCAGCAGTTCAGGGGGGAATGAGCAGTTCTTC. Protein sequence: CASSSGGNEQFF.

The rearrangement joins TRBV12-5 to TRBJ2-1, with TRBD1 matching over 7 bases. J lost 4 bases, V lost 5 bases, and 2 bases had no gene match. Per germline, CDR1 LGHNT and CDR2 FRNRAP. The CDR3 is 13 amino acids. CDR3 sequence reads: CASGVGQYNEQFF. DNA of the CDR3: TGTGCTAGTGGTGTGGGACAGTACAATGAGCAGTTCTTC.

This rearrangement joins TRBV7-9 to TRBJ2-7; D ambiguous. The ends were cut back, 4 bases at V and 0 bases at J, with 4 bases in the middle. The CDR3 is 12 amino acids. CDR1 is SEHNR and CDR2 is FQNEAQ in the germline V gene (reference sequence). The CDR3 DNA sequence: TGTGCCAGCAGCTCCAACTCCTACGAGCAGTACTTC. It encodes CASSSNSYEQYF.

CDR3 nucleotide sequence: TGTGCCAGCATCGAGGCGGGAGGGGCCCTCTCTCCCTCCTACGAGCAGTACTTC. Translating gives CASIEAGGALSPSYEQYF. The chain uses TRBV7-9 and TRBJ2-7; TRBD2 aligns across 9 bases. This CDR3 has 18 amino acids. Germline CDR1 is SEHNR and CDR2 is FQNEAQ (reference sequence). V shed 7 bases and J 0 bases; nucleotides not matched to a gene: 16. Complete variable domain (other parts from reference TRBV7-9 and TRBJ2-7): DTGVSQNPRHKITKRGQNVTFRCDPISEHNRLYWYRQTLGQGPEFLTYFQNEAQLEKSRLLSDRFSAERPKGSFSTLEIQRTEQGDSAMYLCASIEAGGALSPSYEQYFGPGTRLTVT.

The V call is TRBV19, the J call TRBJ1-2; D perhaps matches TRBD1 (6 bases). V was shortened by 7 bases and J by 5 bases, with 14 bases between the two germline ends. Germline loops: CDR1 LNHDA, CDR2 SQIVND (reference sequence). The CDR3 extends over 13 amino acids. CDR3 bases: TGTGCCAGTACTCAAGGGGGAGTATATGGCTACACCTTC. This sequence encodes CASTQGGVYGYTF. Full variable domain (outside the CDR3, taken from reference TRBV19 and TRBJ1-2): DGGITQSPKYLFRKEGQNVTLSCEQNLNHDAMYWYRQDPGQGLRLIYYSQIVNDFQKGDIAEGYSVSREKKESFPLTVTSAQKNPTAFYLCASTQGGVYGYTFGSGTRLTVV.

This clone has a single count. The rearrangement uses TRBV9 and TRBJ1-3, with a possible D match to TRBD1 (5 bases). In germline, CDR1 is SGDLS, CDR2 YYNGEE. The CDR3 extends over 14 amino acids. The V end lost 3 bases, the J end lost 4 bases, and 11 bases lay between the germline ends. In DNA form, the CDR3 reads TGTGCCAGCAGCGCCTTGGCAGGGGGAAACACCATATATTTT. Translating gives CASSALAGGNTIYF.

The chain joins TRBV4-1 to TRBJ2-3; 8 bases are a match to TRBD2. CDR1 and CDR2 from the germline V gene are MGHRA and YSYEKL. V lost 1 base, J lost 9 bases, and 12 bases stayed unmatched. The length of the CDR3 is 16 residues. The CDR3 reads CASSQVAAPGGGTQYF. The CDR3 region has the DNA TGCGCCAGCAGCCAAGTCGCGGCCCCCGGGGGGGGAACGCAGTATTTT.